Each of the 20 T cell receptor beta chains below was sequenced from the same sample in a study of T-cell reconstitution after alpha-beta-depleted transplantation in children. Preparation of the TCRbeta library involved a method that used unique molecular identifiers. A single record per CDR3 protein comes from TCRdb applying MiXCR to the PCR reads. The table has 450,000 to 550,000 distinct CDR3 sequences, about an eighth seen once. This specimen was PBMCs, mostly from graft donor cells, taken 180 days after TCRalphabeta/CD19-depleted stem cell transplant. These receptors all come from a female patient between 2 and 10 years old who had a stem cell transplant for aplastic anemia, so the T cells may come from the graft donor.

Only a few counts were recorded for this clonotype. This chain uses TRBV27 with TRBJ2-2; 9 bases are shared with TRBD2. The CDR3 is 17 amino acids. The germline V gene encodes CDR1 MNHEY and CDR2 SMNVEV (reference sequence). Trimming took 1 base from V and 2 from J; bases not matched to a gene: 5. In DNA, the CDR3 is TGTGCCAGCAGTTTATGGCCTAGCGGGGACAACACCGGGGAGCTGTTTTTT. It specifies CASSLWPSGDNTGELFF.

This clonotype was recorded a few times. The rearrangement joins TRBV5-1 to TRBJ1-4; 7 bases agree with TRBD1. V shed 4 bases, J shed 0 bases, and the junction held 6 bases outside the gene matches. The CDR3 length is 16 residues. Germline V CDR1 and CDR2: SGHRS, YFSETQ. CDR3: CASSKDRFATNEKLFF. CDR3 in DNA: TGCGCCAGCAGCAAGGACAGGTTCGCAACTAATGAAAAACTGTTTTTT.

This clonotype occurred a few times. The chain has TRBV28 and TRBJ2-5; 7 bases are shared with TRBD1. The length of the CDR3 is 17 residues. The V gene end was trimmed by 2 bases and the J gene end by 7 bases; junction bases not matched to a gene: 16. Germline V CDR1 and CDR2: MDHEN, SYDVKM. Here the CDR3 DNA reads TGTGCCAGCAGTTTAAGCCCCACTAGGGGGCTCCGGTTGACCCAGTACTTC. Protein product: CASSLSPTRGLRLTQYF.

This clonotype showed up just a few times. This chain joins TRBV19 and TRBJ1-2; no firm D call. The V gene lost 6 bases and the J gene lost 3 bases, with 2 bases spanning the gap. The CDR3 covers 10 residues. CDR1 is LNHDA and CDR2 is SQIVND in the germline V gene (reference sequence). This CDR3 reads CASRDYGYTF. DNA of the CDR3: TGTGCCAGTAGAGACTATGGCTACACCTTC.

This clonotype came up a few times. CDR3 residues: CSAKTGGKSPLHF. CDR3 sequence (DNA): TGCAGTGCTAAGACAGGGGGCAAATCACCCCTCCACTTT. The chain employs TRBV20-1 and TRBJ1-6; TRBD1 agrees at 10 bases. CDR3 length: 13 residues. The J segment lost 10 bases and the V segment lost 4 bases, leaving 4 bases of the junction unmatched. The germline gives CDR1 DFQATT, CDR2 SNEGSKA (reference sequence).

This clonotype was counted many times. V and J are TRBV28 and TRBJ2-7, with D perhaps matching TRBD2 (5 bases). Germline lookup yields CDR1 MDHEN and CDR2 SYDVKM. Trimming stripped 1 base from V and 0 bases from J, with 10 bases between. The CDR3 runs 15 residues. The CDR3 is CASSLLGGSSYEQYF. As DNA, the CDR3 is TGTGCCAGCAGTTTATTAGGTGGGAGCTCCTACGAGCAGTACTTC.

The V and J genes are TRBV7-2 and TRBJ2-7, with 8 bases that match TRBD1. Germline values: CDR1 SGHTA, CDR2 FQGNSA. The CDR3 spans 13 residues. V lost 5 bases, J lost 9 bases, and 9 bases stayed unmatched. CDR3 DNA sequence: TGTGCCAGCAGCGAGGCCCCGGACAGGGTGCAGTACGTC. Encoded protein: CASSEAPDRVQYV.

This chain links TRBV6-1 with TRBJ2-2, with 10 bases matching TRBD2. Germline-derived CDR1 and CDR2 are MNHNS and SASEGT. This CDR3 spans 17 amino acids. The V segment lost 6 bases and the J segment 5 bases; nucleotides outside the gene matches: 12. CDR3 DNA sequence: TGTGCCAGCAGGAGAATACTAGCGGGAATAGGGACCGGGGAGCTGTTTTTT. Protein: CASRRILAGIGTGELFF.

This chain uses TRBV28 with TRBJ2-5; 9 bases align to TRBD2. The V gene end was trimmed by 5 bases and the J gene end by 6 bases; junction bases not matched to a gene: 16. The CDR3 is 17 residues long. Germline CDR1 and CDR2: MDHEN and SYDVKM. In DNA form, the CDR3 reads TGTGCCAGCAGTCTCTCTAGCGGGACTCCCATGGAGAAGACCCAGTACTTC. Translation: CASSLSSGTPMEKTQYF.

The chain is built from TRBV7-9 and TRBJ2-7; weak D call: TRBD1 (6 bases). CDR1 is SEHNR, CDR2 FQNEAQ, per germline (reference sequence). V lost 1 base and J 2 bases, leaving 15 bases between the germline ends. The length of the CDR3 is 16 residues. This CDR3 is CASSLVIADRPYEQYF. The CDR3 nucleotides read TGTGCCAGCAGCTTAGTTATCGCGGACAGACCCTACGAGCAGTACTTC.

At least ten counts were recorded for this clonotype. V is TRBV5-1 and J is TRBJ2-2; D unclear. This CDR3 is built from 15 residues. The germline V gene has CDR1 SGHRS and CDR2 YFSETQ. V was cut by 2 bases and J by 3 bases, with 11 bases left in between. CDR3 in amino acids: CASSFPLLDTGELFF. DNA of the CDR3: TGCGCCAGCAGCTTTCCCCTATTGGACACCGGGGAGCTGTTTTTT. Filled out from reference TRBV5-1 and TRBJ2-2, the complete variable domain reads KAGVTQTPRYLIKTRGQQVTLSCSPISGHRSVSWYQQTPGQGLQFLFEYFSETQRNKGNFPGRFSGRQFSNSRSEMNVSTLELGDSALYLCASSFPLLDTGELFFGEGSRLTVL.

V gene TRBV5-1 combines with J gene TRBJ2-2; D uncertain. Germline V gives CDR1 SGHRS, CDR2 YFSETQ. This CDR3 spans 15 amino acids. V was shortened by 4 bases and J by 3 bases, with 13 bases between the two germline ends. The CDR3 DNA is TGCGCCAGCAGCCCAGACCGCGCCTACACCGGGGAGCTGTTTTTT. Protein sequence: CASSPDRAYTGELFF.

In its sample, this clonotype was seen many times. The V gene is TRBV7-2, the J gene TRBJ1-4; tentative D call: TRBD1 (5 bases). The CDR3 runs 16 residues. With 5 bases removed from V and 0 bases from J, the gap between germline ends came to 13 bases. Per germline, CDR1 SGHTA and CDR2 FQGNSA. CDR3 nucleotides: TGTGCCAGCAGCAGAGTCTCAGGGTCAACTAATGAAAAACTGTTTTTT. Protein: CASSRVSGSTNEKLFF.

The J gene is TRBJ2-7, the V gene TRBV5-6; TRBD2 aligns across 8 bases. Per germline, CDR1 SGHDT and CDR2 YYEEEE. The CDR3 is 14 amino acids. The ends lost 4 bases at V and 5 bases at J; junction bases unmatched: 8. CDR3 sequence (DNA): TGTGCCAGCAGCGACGGGACTAGGGGGGACGAGCAGTACTTC. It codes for CASSDGTRGDEQYF.

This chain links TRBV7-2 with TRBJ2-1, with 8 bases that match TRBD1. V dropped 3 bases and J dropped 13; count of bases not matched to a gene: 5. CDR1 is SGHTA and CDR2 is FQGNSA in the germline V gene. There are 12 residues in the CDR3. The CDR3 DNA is TGTGCCAGCAGCTTCGCCGGGACAGGCCAGTTCTTC. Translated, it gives CASSFAGTGQFF. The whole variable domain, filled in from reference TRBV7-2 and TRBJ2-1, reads GAGVSQSPSNKVTEKGKDVELRCDPISGHTALYWYRQSLGQGLEFLIYFQGNSAPDKSGLPSDRFSAERTGGSVSTLTIQRTQQEDSAVYLCASSFAGTGQFFGPGTRLTVL.

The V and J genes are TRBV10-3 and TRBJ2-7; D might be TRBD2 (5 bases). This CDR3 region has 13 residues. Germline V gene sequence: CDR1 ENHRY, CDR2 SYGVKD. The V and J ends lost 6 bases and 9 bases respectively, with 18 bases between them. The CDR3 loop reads CAIRDSEGSGQYV. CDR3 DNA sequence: TGTGCCATCAGGGACTCCGAGGGTTCTGGGCAGTACGTC.

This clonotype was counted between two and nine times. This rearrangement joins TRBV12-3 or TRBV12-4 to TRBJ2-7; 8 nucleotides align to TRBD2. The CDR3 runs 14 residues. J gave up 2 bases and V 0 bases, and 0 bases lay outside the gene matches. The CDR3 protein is CASSLAGRAYEQYV. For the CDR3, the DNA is TGTGCCAGCAGTTTAGCCGGGAGGGCCTACGAGCAGTACGTC.

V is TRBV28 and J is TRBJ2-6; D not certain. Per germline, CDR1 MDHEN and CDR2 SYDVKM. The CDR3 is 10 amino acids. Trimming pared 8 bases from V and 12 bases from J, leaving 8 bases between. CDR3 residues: CASRGLVLTF. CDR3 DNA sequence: TGTGCCAGCCGAGGCCTCGTCCTGACTTTC.

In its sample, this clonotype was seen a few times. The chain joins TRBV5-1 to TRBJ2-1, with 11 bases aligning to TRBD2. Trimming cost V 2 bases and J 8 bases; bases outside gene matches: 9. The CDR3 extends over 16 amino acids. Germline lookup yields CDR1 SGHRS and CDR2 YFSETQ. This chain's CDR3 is CASSFRLAGHSDEQFF. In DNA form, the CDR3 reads TGCGCCAGCAGCTTCCGACTAGCGGGACATTCGGATGAGCAGTTCTTC.

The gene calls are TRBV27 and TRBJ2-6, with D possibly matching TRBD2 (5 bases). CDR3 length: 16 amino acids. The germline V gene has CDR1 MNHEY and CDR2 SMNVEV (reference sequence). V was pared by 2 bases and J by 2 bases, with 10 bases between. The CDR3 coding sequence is TGTGCCAGCAGTTTACTAGCACTCCCTGGGGCCAACGTCCTGACTTTC. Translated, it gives CASSLLALPGANVLTF.